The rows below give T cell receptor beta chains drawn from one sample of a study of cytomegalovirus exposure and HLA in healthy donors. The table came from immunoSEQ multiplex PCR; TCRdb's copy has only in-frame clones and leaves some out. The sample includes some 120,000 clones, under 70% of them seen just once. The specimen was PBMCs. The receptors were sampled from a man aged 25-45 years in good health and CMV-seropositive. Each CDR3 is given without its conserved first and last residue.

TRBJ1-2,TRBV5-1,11,ASREGTFYGYT
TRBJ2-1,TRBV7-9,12,ASSLGLADNEQF
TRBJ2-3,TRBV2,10,ASSRRADTQY
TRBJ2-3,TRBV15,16,ATSREKPRGFGTDTQY
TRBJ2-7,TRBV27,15,ASSLSGPGSVRNEQY
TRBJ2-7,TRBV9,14,ASSVGGTDMSYEQY
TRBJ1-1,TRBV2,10,ASSVTGAEAF
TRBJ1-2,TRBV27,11,ASSSEVDYGYT
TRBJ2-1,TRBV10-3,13,AISEGLAGANEQF
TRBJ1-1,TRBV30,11,AWSQTGGFEAF
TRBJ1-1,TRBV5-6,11,ASSVGQGTEAF
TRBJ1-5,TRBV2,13,ASSEFSGSNQPQH
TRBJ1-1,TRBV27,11,ASSLAQNTEAF
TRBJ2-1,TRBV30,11,AWSDRLYNEQF
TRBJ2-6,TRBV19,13,ASTTRDSGANVLT
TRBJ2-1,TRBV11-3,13,ASSLTSGRYNEQF
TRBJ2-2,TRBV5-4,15,ASRNGQTPLNTGELF
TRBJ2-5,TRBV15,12,ATSRPGGRETQY
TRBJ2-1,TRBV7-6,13,ASSPGLARADEQF
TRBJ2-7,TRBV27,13,ASSRSGGRLYEQY
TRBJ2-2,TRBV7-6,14,ASSLPGNLFPGELF
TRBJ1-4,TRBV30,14,AWSVMGAVTNEKLF
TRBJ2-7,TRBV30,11,AWSNEGAHEQY
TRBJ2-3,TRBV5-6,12,ASSRRRSLGEQY
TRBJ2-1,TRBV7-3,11,ASSSGLASEQF
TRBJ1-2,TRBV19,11,ATLRQGVDGYT
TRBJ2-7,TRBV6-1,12,ASTQTGGFYEQY
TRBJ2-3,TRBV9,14,ASSAPGGGLTDTQY
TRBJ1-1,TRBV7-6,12,ASSPNADSTEAF
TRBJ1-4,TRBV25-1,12,ASSKGGGNEKLF
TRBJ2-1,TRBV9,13,ASSVSRGPYNEQF
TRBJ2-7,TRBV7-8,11,ASSLGGRGEQY
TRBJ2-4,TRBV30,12,AWDSQGSKNIQY
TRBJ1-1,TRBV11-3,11,ASRANMNTEAF
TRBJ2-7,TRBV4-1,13,ASSPLGGPSYEQY
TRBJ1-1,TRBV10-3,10,AIGGQGTEAF
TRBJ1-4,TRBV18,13,ASSPPRAGGEKLF
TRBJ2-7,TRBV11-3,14,ASTDRRKWSSYEQY
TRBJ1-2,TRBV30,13,AWTVDMGGDYGYT
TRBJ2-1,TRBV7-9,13,ASSSYRDRPEKQF
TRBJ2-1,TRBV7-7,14,ASSSSALAGVNEQF
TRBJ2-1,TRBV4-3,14,ASSQDRVGSSGPQF
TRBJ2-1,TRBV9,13,ASSGSSGVYNEQF
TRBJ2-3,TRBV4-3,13,ASSQGAGLTDTQY
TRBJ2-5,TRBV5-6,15,ASSLGTILGAQETQY
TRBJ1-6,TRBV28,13,ASRPGTGQNSPLH
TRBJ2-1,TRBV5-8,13,ASSLVITGLIGQF
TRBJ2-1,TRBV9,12,ASSTIAGVREQF
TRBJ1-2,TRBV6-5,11,ASSYGQNYGYT
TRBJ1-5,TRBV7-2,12,ASSLEQGYQPQH